This T cell receptor beta chain is from a study of breast tumors, draining lymph nodes, adjacent tissues. Study findings and constraints: Data only fit, rather than demonstrated, lymph node origin of most tumor T cells. Data fit most tumor T cells coming from lymph node, expanding in tumor. Tumor and nontumor repertoires were significantly more similar in luminal-like than in basal-like breast cancer.

This clonotype was recorded at least ten times. Its antigen is currently unknown. Axillary draining lymph nodes of breast cancer patients supplied the node samples. A single record per CDR3 protein comes from TCRdb applying MiXCR to the multiplex PCR reads. The data contain over 250,000 distinct CDR3 sequences, around 30% of them singletons. The germline V gene encodes CDR1 LNHNV and CDR2 YYDKDF (reference sequence). This CDR3 has 14 amino acids. Trimming shortened V by 5 bases and J by 1 base, and 8 bases separated the two germline ends. The gene calls are TRBV15 and TRBJ2-2; no clear D. The sequenced sample consisted of axillary lymph node tissue. The clonotype was recovered from a female donor with breast cancer. Some clones in this sample may be carry-over from other donors' samples. The CDR3 sequence: CATSDQWNTGELFF. DNA of the CDR3: TGTGCCACCAGCGACCAGTGGAACACCGGGGAGCTGTTTTTT.